The entry below gives a single T cell receptor beta chain sequence along with its context. Together with a sample-barcoded 5' primer, a J-beta primer mix was included in a second PCR lasting roughly 6 to 12 cycles. TCRdb passed the 5' RACE reads through MiXCR, listing each CDR3 protein once. The sample carries around 780,000 distinct CDR3 sequences, roughly three fifths recorded once. The CDR3 runs 13 residues. Trimming stripped 5 bases from V and 0 bases from J, with 9 bases between. Germline V lookup: CDR1 SQVTM, CDR2 ANQGSEA. The data belong to a study of blood T cells in healthy people across ages.

This sequence was found in a middle-aged man in good health. The rearrangement joins TRBV29-1 to TRBJ2-3; D is perhaps TRBD1 (6 bases). Sequencing was carried out using blood. The CDR3 here is CSVSGVSTDTQYF. The CDR3 nucleotides read TGCAGCGTTTCAGGGGTGAGCACAGATACGCAGTATTTT.